The rows below give T cell receptor beta chains drawn from one sample of a study of Ad26.COV2.S vaccination and SARS-CoV-2 variants. Libraries were prepared by immunoSEQ multiplex PCR; TCRdb keeps only in-frame clonotypes and omits some of them. The sample carries some 410,000 clones, roughly 90% recorded once. This specimen consisted of peripheral blood, obtained in a trial of Ad26.COV2.S vaccine versus placebo. All receptors derive from a person between 18 and 65 years old who received the Ad26.COV2.S COVID-19 vaccine or a placebo. CDR3s include the opening cysteine and the closing phenylalanine or tryptophan. D genes are given only for firm matches. Clone size is not always given. Where it is, it says once, few, many or a class for expanded clones.

-	TRBV24-1	TRBJ2-1	-	11	CATSRSGDWFF	TGTGCCACCTCTCGGTCGGGCGATTGGTTCTTC
-	TRBV6-5	TRBJ1-2	-	14	CASSPQDPLPGYTF	TGTGCCAGCAGTCCGCAGGACCCCTTGCCGGGCTACACCTTC
TRBD1	TRBV28	TRBJ1-1	-	13	CAISGGVRTEAFF	TGTGCCATCTCAGGGGGAGTGCGGACTGAAGCTTTCTTT
-	TRBV7-2	TRBJ1-1	once	12	CASSLGYTEAFF	TGTGCCAGCAGCTTAGGGTACACTGAAGCTTTCTTT
TRBD1	TRBV2	TRBJ1-2	-	14	CASSPVPGGKSYTF	TGTGCCAGCAGTCCCGTCCCAGGGGGCAAGAGCTACACCTTC
-	TRBV10-2	TRBJ1-1	once	12	CASSESGLEAFF	TGCGCCAGCAGTGAGTCGGGCCTTGAAGCTTTCTTT
-	TRBV30	TRBJ1-3	-	15	CAWSLGSASGNTIYF	TGTGCCTGGAGCCTAGGGTCAGCCTCTGGAAACACCATATATTTT
-	TRBV4-3	TRBJ2-3	-	14	CASSQVAYTDTQYF	TGCGCCAGCAGCCAAGTTGCTTACACAGATACGCAGTATTTT
-	TRBV19	TRBJ2-5	-	16	CASSMGGPNTLVTQYF	TGTGCCAGTAGTATGGGGGGCCCCAACACCCTAGTGACCCAGTACTTC
-	TRBV11-2	TRBJ2-1	-	13	CASSLVLTNEQFF	TGTGCCAGCAGCTTAGTCCTGACGAATGAGCAGTTCTTC
-	TRBV30	TRBJ2-3	-	11	CAWGGSDTQYF	TGTGCCTGGGGCGGCTCAGATACGCAGTATTTT
-	TRBV10-3	TRBJ2-7	-	13	CAIREGPYYEQYF	TGTGCCATCAGGGAGGGGCCCTACTACGAGCAGTACTTC
-	TRBV27	TRBJ2-7	-	13	CASRMGQAYEQYF	TGTGCCAGCAGGATGGGGCAGGCGTACGAGCAGTACTTC
-	TRBV27	TRBJ2-7	-	16	CASSLGLGLTTYEQYF	TGTGCCAGCAGTTTAGGGTTGGGCCTTACCACCTACGAGCAGTACTTC
TRBD1	TRBV11-2	TRBJ2-7	-	14	CASSPGQGGYEQYF	TGTGCCAGCAGCCCTGGACAGGGGGGGTACGAGCAGTACTTC
-	TRBV7-6	TRBJ2-5	-	13	CASATGLQETQYF	TGTGCCAGCGCCACCGGGTTACAAGAGACCCAGTACTTC
-	TRBV5-6	TRBJ1-3	-	16	CASSLPPARGGNTIYF	TGTGCCAGCAGCTTACCCCCCGCAAGGGGTGGAAACACCATATATTTT
TRBD2	TRBV5-4	TRBJ2-5	-	13	CASSRSGGETQYF	TGTGCCAGCAGCCGATCCGGGGGGGAGACCCAGTACTTC
TRBD1	TRBV4-3	TRBJ1-1	-	17	CASSQDRDSILNTEAFF	TGCGCCAGCAGCCAAGATAGGGACAGTATTTTGAACACTGAAGCTTTCTTT
-	TRBV28	TRBJ1-2	-	12	CASNKQGDGYTF	TGTGCCAGCAACAAACAAGGGGATGGCTACACCTTC
TRBD1	TRBV28	TRBJ1-5	-	16	CASSPRTGGDNQPQHF	TGTGCCAGCAGTCCTCGGACAGGGGGGGACAATCAGCCCCAGCATTTT
-	TRBV11-2	TRBJ2-2	-	14	CASSLVEGPGELFF	TGTGCCAGCAGCTTAGTGGAAGGGCCCGGGGAGCTGTTTTTT
TRBD2	TRBV30	TRBJ2-3	-	14	CAWSVEAGALAQYF	TGTGCCTGGAGTGTGGAAGCGGGGGCCCTCGCGCAGTATTTT
-	TRBV6-5	TRBJ2-1	-	16	CASSYSNFRADNEQFF	TGTGCCAGCAGTTACTCGAACTTCAGAGCAGACAATGAGCAGTTCTTC
-	TRBV6-5	TRBJ1-2	-	12	CASSPDNYGYTF	TGTGCCAGCAGCCCGGACAATTATGGCTACACCTTC
-	TRBV4-3	TRBJ1-1	few	16	CASSQDISRAITEAFF	TGCGCCAGCAGCCAAGATATCTCCAGGGCCATCACTGAAGCTTTCTTT
-	TRBV7-9	TRBJ1-2	-	13	CASSLGTAEGYTF	TGTGCCAGCAGCTTAGGGACAGCGGAAGGCTACACCTTC
-	TRBV6-2/TRBV6-3	TRBJ2-7	-	13	CASSWSVSYEQYF	TGTGCCAGCAGTTGGTCGGTTTCTTACGAGCAGTACTTC
TRBD1	TRBV5-5	TRBJ1-1	-	15	CASSKEGQDHTEAFF	TGTGCCAGCAGCAAGGAGGGACAGGACCACACTGAAGCTTTCTTT
-	TRBV2	TRBJ2-7	once	13	CASPGESSGKEYF	TGTGCCAGTCCGGGGGAATCGTCGGGTAAGGAGTACTTC
TRBD1	TRBV18	TRBJ1-6	-	14	CASSRDRVNSPLHF	TGTGCCAGCTCACGCGACAGGGTGAATTCACCCCTCCACTTT
-	TRBV19	TRBJ2-7	-	14	CASSIGEHSYEQYF	TGTGCCAGTAGTATAGGGGAACACTCCTACGAGCAGTACTTC
-	TRBV9	TRBJ2-5	-	14	CASSAPRGGETQYF	TGTGCCAGCAGCGCCCCGAGGGGCGGGGAGACCCAGTACTTC
-	TRBV10-1	TRBJ1-5	-	17	CASSPIREGSIDQPQHF	TGCGCCAGCAGTCCTATTCGGGAAGGGTCCATTGATCAGCCCCAGCATTTT
-	TRBV7-9	TRBJ1-2	-	12	CASSPVAGAYTF	TGTGCCAGCAGCCCAGTGGCAGGGGCCTACACCTTC
-	TRBV4-1	TRBJ2-1	-	14	CASSVQNTYNEQFF	TGCGCCAGCAGCGTGCAGAATACCTACAATGAGCAGTTCTTC
-	TRBV6-5	TRBJ1-5	-	13	CATRQNLNQPQHF	TGTGCCACTCGACAAAATCTAAATCAGCCCCAGCATTTT
-	TRBV6-2/TRBV6-3	TRBJ2-3	-	15	CASSYGGASTDTQYF	TGTGCCAGCAGTTACGGGGGGGCAAGCACAGATACGCAGTATTTT
TRBD1	TRBV10-3	TRBJ1-1	-	13	CAIRAGQGPEAFF	TGTGCCATCAGGGCGGGACAGGGCCCTGAAGCTTTCTTT
TRBD2	TRBV6-4	TRBJ2-5	-	20	CASSDVVRLAGALYQETQYF	TGTGCCAGCAGTGACGTTGTAAGGCTAGCGGGGGCCCTGTACCAAGAGACCCAGTACTTC
-	TRBV5-6	TRBJ2-1	-	17	CASSLWGSSITYNEQFF	TGTGCCAGCAGCTTGTGGGGTTCGAGTATCACCTACAATGAGCAGTTCTTC
-	TRBV5-1	TRBJ2-5	-	16	CASSLAGGAYQETQYF	TGCGCCAGCAGCTTGGCTGGGGGAGCGTACCAAGAGACCCAGTACTTC
TRBD2	TRBV6-2/TRBV6-3	TRBJ2-5	once	15	CASSYPRSGGETQYF	TGTGCCAGCAGTTACCCTCGGAGCGGGGGGGAGACCCAGTACTTC
-	TRBV28	TRBJ1-2	-	13	CASSLVSGNGYTF	TGTGCCAGCAGTTTAGTTTCAGGGAACGGCTACACCTTC
TRBD1	TRBV18	TRBJ2-1	-	15	CASSPRTGEYNEQFF	TGTGCCAGCTCACCTAGGACAGGGGAATACAATGAGCAGTTCTTC